A selection of T cell receptor beta chains follows, all from one sample in a study of human T cells and chemical hapten exposure. TCRdb redid the calling of the RACE reads with MiXCR, one entry per CDR3 protein. The sample consists of 70,000 to 90,000 distinct CDR3 sequences, roughly a tenth of them appearing once. Sequencing used whole blood, obtained in connection with sensitization to the hapten diphenylcyclopropenone (DPC). These receptors came from a woman between 50 and 59 years old with alopecia areata. Some clones in this sample may be carry-over from other donors' samples. Each CDR3 is given with its conserved first and last residue. D genes are given only for firm matches. Clone size is given for some rows only: seen once, a few or many times, or a class if the clone is expanded.

j_call	d_call	v_call	clone_size	cdr3_aa	cdr3_nt
TRBJ1-2	.	TRBV9	.	CASQSGYGYTF	TGTGCCAGCCAGTCTGGGTATGGCTACACCTTC
TRBJ2-1	TRBD2	TRBV18	.	CASSPLAGVPYNEQFF	TGTGCCAGCTCACCACTAGCGGGAGTTCCCTACAATGAGCAGTTCTTC
TRBJ2-1	.	TRBV29-1	few	CSVELWSNNEQFF	TGCAGCGTTGAGCTGTGGTCTAACAATGAGCAGTTCTTC
TRBJ2-1	.	TRBV5-1	many	CASSLGPSYNEQFF	TGCGCCAGCAGCTTGGGACCTAGCTACAATGAGCAGTTCTTC
TRBJ1-3	.	TRBV30	many	CAWSGDTLSGNTIYF	TGTGCCTGGAGCGGGGACACTCTCTCTGGAAACACCATATATTTT
TRBJ1-2	.	TRBV27	many	CASSLLLGGGYGYTF	TGTGCCAGCAGTTTATTGTTGGGGGGAGGCTATGGCTACACCTTC
TRBJ1-6	.	TRBV10-3	.	CAISESSGNNSPLHF	TGTGCCATCAGTGAGTCGAGCGGGAACAACTCACCCCTCCACTTT
TRBJ1-5	TRBD1	TRBV7-2	.	CASSRAGTGNQPQHF	TGTGCCAGCAGCCGAGCCGGGACAGGGAATCAGCCCCAGCATTTT
TRBJ1-1	.	TRBV6-5	many	CASSYGPNTEAFF	TGTGCCAGCAGTTATGGACCGAACACTGAAGCTTTCTTT
TRBJ2-7	TRBD1	TRBV12-3/TRBV12-4	.	CASSSVEGATRNF	TGTGCCAGCAGTTCCGTAGAGGGGGCCACAAGGAACTTC
TRBJ2-7	.	TRBV12-3/TRBV12-4	.	CASSQGSREQYF	TGTGCCAGCAGCCAAGGGTCTCGCGAGCAGTACTTC
TRBJ2-1	TRBD1	TRBV5-1	few	CASSSGQGNEQFF	TGCGCCAGCAGCTCGGGACAGGGCAATGAGCAGTTCTTC
TRBJ2-7	.	TRBV21-1	.	CASSSRDRVDEQYF	TGTGCCAGCAGCAGTCGGGACAGGGTGGACGAGCAGTACTTC
TRBJ2-2	.	TRBV3-1	.	CASSQDRNYGTGELFF	TGTGCCAGCAGCCAAGATCGCAACTATGGGACCGGGGAGCTGTTTTTT
TRBJ2-7	TRBD2	TRBV7-9	few	CASSPRAGANPYEQYF	TGTGCCAGCAGCCCCAGAGCGGGAGCGAACCCCTACGAGCAGTACTTC
TRBJ1-5	TRBD1	TRBV18	many	CASSPGTGGNQPQHF	TGTGCCAGCTCACCAGGGACAGGGGGCAATCAGCCCCAGCATTTT
TRBJ2-7	.	TRBV19	many	CASSRKRGPYEQYF	TGTGCCAGTAGTCGAAAAAGGGGACCTTACGAGCAGTACTTC